Shown below are 30 T cell receptor beta chains from a single sample sequenced in a study of blood T cell repertoires in COVID-19. Repertoires were generated with immunoSEQ multiplex PCR, while TCRdb's copy carries only in-frame clones and drops some. This table holds roughly 120,000 clones, roughly 80% found once. Material: peripheral blood. The receptor source for this set is a man over 45 with acute or convalescent COVID-19.

The V and J genes are TRBV27 and TRBJ1-1, with TRBD1 matching over 8 bases. The germline CDR1 and CDR2 sequences are MNHEY and SMNVEV (reference sequence). The V gene end was trimmed by 3 bases and the J gene end by 4 bases; junction bases not matched to a gene: 7. The CDR3 extends over 15 amino acids. The CDR3 region has the DNA TGTGCCAGCAGTTTCCGGACAGGGTTCGGCACTGAAGCTTTCTTT. It codes for CASSFRTGFGTEAFF.

The chain is built from TRBV11-2 and TRBJ2-3; D remains ambiguous. The CDR3 sequence is 12 residues long. V gave up 6 bases and J gave up 5 bases, with 9 bases separating them. Germline loops: CDR1 SGHAT, CDR2 FQNNGV. CDR3 loop: CASSTKKDTQYF. The CDR3 nucleotides are TGTGCCAGCAGTACTAAGAAAGATACGCAGTATTTT.

The chain employs TRBV4-2 and TRBJ2-3; TRBD2 aligns across 7 bases. V lost 1 base, J lost 4 bases, and 8 bases stayed unmatched. CDR1 and CDR2 from the germline V gene are LGHNA and YNFKEQ. This CDR3 region has 16 residues. The CDR3 here is CASSQVGGGGADTQYF. CDR3 nucleotide sequence: TGTGCCAGCAGCCAAGTTGGCGGCGGGGGAGCAGATACGCAGTATTTT.

J is TRBJ2-3 and V is TRBV2; a weak D match, TRBD2 (5 bases). The germline V and J ends were trimmed by 2 bases and 8 bases, with 11 bases remaining between them. The CDR3 length is 13 residues. CDR1 is SNHLY and CDR2 is FYNNEI in the germline V gene. CDR3 region: CASSEMGEGTQYF. DNA for the CDR3: TGTGCCAGCAGTGAAATGGGCGAGGGTACGCAGTATTTT.

The genes are TRBV28 and TRBJ2-7; perhaps TRBD2 as D (5 bases). The germline CDR1 and CDR2 sequences are MDHEN and SYDVKM. The CDR3 extends over 15 amino acids. V was trimmed by 4 bases and J by 0 bases, leaving 13 bases between them. The CDR3 bases are TGTGCCAGCAGTTCCGGTAGCGTCGACTCCTACGAGCAGTACTTC. Translating gives CASSSGSVDSYEQYF.

The chain combines TRBV4-2 with TRBJ1-5, with D possibly matching TRBD1 (5 bases). Between the trimmed V and J ends, which lost 0 bases and 7 bases, there was a span of 10 bases. The CDR3 contains 14 residues. Germline CDR1 LGHNA, CDR2 YNFKEQ. The chain's CDR3 is CASSQEQGGQPQHF. The CDR3 bases are TGTGCCAGCAGCCAAGAGCAGGGAGGACAGCCCCAGCATTTT.

This clone appeared a few times. The gene calls are TRBV6-4 and TRBJ2-7; 13 nucleotides align to TRBD2. The CDR3 spans 16 residues. Per the germline V gene, CDR1 is MRHNA and CDR2 is SNTAGT. The trim removed 1 base at V and 5 bases at J, leaving 5 bases unmatched. Here the CDR3 reads CASSDWTSGGGDEQYV. CDR3 in DNA: TGTGCCAGCAGTGACTGGACTAGCGGGGGAGGGGACGAGCAGTACGTC.

The J gene is TRBJ2-7, the V gene TRBV30; the D gene is possibly TRBD1 (6 bases). V was clipped by 4 bases and J by 5 bases, with 15 bases between them. The length of the CDR3 is 13 residues. Germline values: CDR1 GTSNPN, CDR2 SVGIG (reference sequence). Written as DNA, the CDR3 is TGTGCCTGGACCCGCAGGGGAGACAACGAGCAGTACTTC. Translated: CAWTRRGDNEQYF.

The V and J genes are TRBV23-1 and TRBJ1-2, with TRBD1 matching over 7 bases. TRBV23-1 is classed as an ORF, of uncertain function. The trim removed 1 base at V and 8 bases at J, leaving 7 bases unmatched. The CDR3 length is 14 residues. CDR3 DNA sequence: TGCGCCAGCAGTCAATGGAGGGGGCGAATAGGCTACACCTTC. This gives the protein CASSQWRGRIGYTF.

The gene calls are TRBV6-5 and TRBJ1-2, with TRBD1 matching 10 bases. The CDR3 is made up of 15 amino acids. J was trimmed by 6 bases and V by 5 bases; bases with no gene match: 9. Germline-derived CDR1 and CDR2 are MNHEY and SVGAGI. The CDR3 sequence: CASSTTGQGSDGYTF. The CDR3 nucleotides are TGTGCCAGCAGTACCACGGGACAGGGGAGCGATGGCTACACCTTC.

This rearrangement joins TRBV6-5 to TRBJ1-1; 8 bases line up with TRBD1. With 2 bases clipped from V and 1 base from J, the junction kept 3 bases outside the gene matches. There are 15 residues in the CDR3. CDR1 and CDR2 from the germline V gene are MNHEY and SVGAGI. The chain's CDR3 is CASSYATGENTEAFF. CDR3 DNA sequence: TGTGCCAGCAGTTACGCGACAGGGGAGAACACTGAAGCTTTCTTT.

J is TRBJ2-5 and V is TRBV11-2; 13 bases agree with TRBD2. This CDR3 region has 16 residues. Per germline, CDR1 SGHAT and CDR2 FQNNGV. V dropped 5 bases and J dropped 4; count of bases not matched to a gene: 7. The CDR3 coding sequence is TGTGCCAGCAGCGCTGGGACTAGCGGGGAGGGAGAGACCCAGTACTTC. This encodes CASSAGTSGEGETQYF. Full variable domain (missing parts from reference TRBV11-2 and TRBJ2-5): EAGVAQSPRYKIIEKRQSVAFWCNPISGHATLYWYQQILGQGPKLLIQFQNNGVVDDSQLPKDRFSAERLKGVDSTLKIQPAKLEDSAVYLCASSAGTSGEGETQYFGPGTRLLVL.

The chain uses TRBV3-1 (or the pseudogene TRBV3-2) and TRBJ1-4; 11 bases match TRBD1. The CDR3 runs to 15 residues. V shed 0 bases, J shed 7 bases, and the junction held 1 base outside the gene matches. Looked up from germline, CDR1 is LGHDT and CDR2 is YNNKEL (reference sequence). Here the CDR3 DNA reads TGTGCCAGCAGCCAAGAGGACAGGGGGCTTGAAAAACTGTTTTTT. Its protein is CASSQEDRGLEKLFF.

This chain uses TRBV5-4 with TRBJ2-3; 8 nucleotides agree with TRBD2. Per germline, CDR1 SGHNT and CDR2 YYREEE (reference sequence). There are 18 residues in the CDR3. The V and J ends lost 0 bases and 2 bases, in that order; junction bases with no gene match: 11. The CDR3, as DNA: TGTGCCAGCAGCTTGGGGGGGCTTTTAGCGGGGTTCACAGATACGCAGTATTTT. Translating it yields CASSLGGLLAGFTDTQYF.

The chain links TRBV5-4 to TRBJ2-2; TRBD2 aligns across 8 bases. V lost 4 bases, J lost 3 bases, and 2 bases stayed unmatched. The CDR3 has 14 residues. Looked up from germline, CDR1 is SGHNT and CDR2 is YYREEE (reference sequence). DNA of the CDR3: TGTGCCAGCAGCAGCGGGGGCTACACCGGGGAGCTGTTTTTT. This sequence encodes CASSSGGYTGELFF.

Comment on this clone: Other DNA sequences from this sample encode an identical CDR3 as well. CDR3 bases: TGTGCCAGTTCGGTAGACAGGGGCCCCCTGTACACTGAAGCTTTCTTT. Translation: CASSVDRGPLYTEAFF. The chain employs TRBV19 and TRBJ1-1, with 8 positions matching TRBD1. Germline-derived CDR1 and CDR2 are LNHDA and SQIVND (reference sequence). The CDR3 runs 16 residues. Trimming took 8 bases from V and 3 from J; bases not matched to a gene: 14.

The chain uses TRBV2 and TRBJ2-2, with D maybe TRBD2 (5 bases). This CDR3 comprises 14 residues. Germline V CDR1 and CDR2: SNHLY, FYNNEI. The V end lost 7 bases, the J end lost 6 bases, and 15 bases lay between the germline ends. CDR3 sequence (DNA): TGTGCCAGCATTCTACGTCCCGGGGCCGGGGAGCTGTTTTTT. Its translation: CASILRPGAGELFF.

The gene calls are TRBV5-6 and TRBJ1-4, with D perhaps TRBD1 (6 bases). The CDR3 consists of 17 residues. Germline CDR1 and CDR2: SGHDT and YYEEEE. Trimming cost V 4 bases and J 4 bases, with 20 bases left between them. The CDR3 is CASSLLDSTSLNEKLFF. As DNA, the CDR3 is TGTGCCAGCAGCCTTTTGGACAGCACGAGCCTTAATGAAAAACTGTTTTTT.

The rearrangement uses TRBV28 and TRBJ1-2; the D is unclear. The CDR3 has 12 amino acids. V gave up 2 bases and J gave up 8 bases, with 9 bases separating them. Germline values: CDR1 MDHEN, CDR2 SYDVKM. Written as DNA, the CDR3 is TGTGCCAGCAGTTTAAGGGAGAGGGGCTACACCTTC. Its translation is CASSLRERGYTF.

The V gene is TRBV11-2, the J gene TRBJ2-3; weak D call: TRBD2 (5 bases). The CDR3 is 11 residues long. Germline CDR1 is SGHAT and CDR2 is FQNNGV. V shed 11 bases and J shed 4 bases, with 10 bases lying between them. This CDR3 is CAAGVADTQYF. The CDR3 DNA reads TGTGCCGCCGGGGTGGCAGATACGCAGTATTTT.

This clone was seen only a few times. The V and J genes are TRBV6-5 and TRBJ1-2, with D possibly matching TRBD1 (5 bases). Trimming stripped 8 bases from V and 4 bases from J, with 14 bases between. There are 13 residues in the CDR3. Germline V gene sequence: CDR1 MNHEY, CDR2 SVGAGI. CDR3 loop: CASQQTGGYGYTF. In DNA, the CDR3 is TGTGCCAGCCAACAAACAGGTGGCTATGGCTACACCTTC.

The rearrangement joins TRBV7-3 to TRBJ1-2; possible D gene TRBD1, 5 bases. Germline V gene data show CDR1 as SGHTA and CDR2 as FQGTGA. Trimming cost V 5 bases and J 2 bases, with 9 bases left between them. This CDR3 spans 13 amino acids. The CDR3 here is CASSPDRNYGYTF. The CDR3 coding sequence is TGTGCCAGCAGCCCCGACAGAAACTATGGCTACACCTTC.

The CDR3 bases are TGTGCCAGCAGCCTACAGGGGAATAGCAATCAGCCCCAGCATTTT. Translated: CASSLQGNSNQPQHF. V gene TRBV6-5 combines with J gene TRBJ1-5, with 7 bases that match TRBD1. The CDR3 contains 15 residues. The V gene's germline CDR1 is MNHEY and CDR2 SVGAGI. J lost 0 bases, V lost 6 bases, and 5 bases had no gene match.

CDR3 DNA: TGCGCCAGCAGTTACGGACAGGCCTACGCAGATACGCAGTATTTT. Protein: CASSYGQAYADTQYF. The chain combines TRBV10-1 with TRBJ2-3, with 7 bases matching TRBD1. The germline gives CDR1 WNHNN, CDR2 SYGVQD (reference sequence). The CDR3 consists of 15 residues. J was trimmed by 4 bases and V by 5 bases; bases with no gene match: 9.

The chain combines TRBV30 with TRBJ1-6, with 9 bases matching TRBD1. CDR3 length equals 15 residues. V shed 8 bases and J 1 base; nucleotides not matched to a gene: 6. Germline CDR1 reads GTSNPN; CDR2 reads SVGIG (reference sequence). CDR3 region: CAAQGASSYNSPLHF. CDR3 DNA: TGTGCCGCACAGGGGGCATCGTCCTATAATTCACCCCTCCACTTT.

Details on this clone: Compared with germline, one end of the junction differs, possibly owing to a read error. The chain's CDR3 is CASSISRTGWNSPLHF. The CDR3 bases are TGTGCCAGCAGTATATCCCGGACAGGGTGGAATTCACCCCTCCACTTT. The gene calls are TRBV27 and TRBJ1-6, with 8 positions matching TRBD1. The CDR3 consists of 16 residues. The germline V gene encodes CDR1 MNHEY and CDR2 SMNVEV (reference sequence).

This chain joins TRBV4-1 and TRBJ1-3; 9 nucleotides line up with TRBD1. Trimming removed 0 bases from V and 0 bases from J; junction bases left unmatched: 3. The CDR3 is 17 residues long. Germline lookup yields CDR1 MGHRA and CDR2 YSYEKL. The CDR3 region is CASSQEGTGYSGNTIYF. The CDR3, as DNA: TGCGCCAGCAGCCAAGAGGGGACAGGGTACTCTGGAAACACCATATATTTT.

V and J are TRBV5-8 and TRBJ1-1; maybe TRBD1 (6 bases). The V gene lost 1 base and the J gene lost 0 bases, with 10 bases spanning the gap. In germline, CDR1 is SGHTS, CDR2 YDEGEE. This CDR3 region has 15 residues. The CDR3 nucleotides read TGTGCCAGCAGCTTGTCAGGGACAATGAACACTGAAGCTTTCTTT. Its translation: CASSLSGTMNTEAFF. Full variable domain (missing parts from reference TRBV5-8 and TRBJ1-1): EAGVTQSPTHLIKTRGQQATLRCSPISGHTSVYWYQQALGLGLQFLLWYDEGEERNRGNFPPRFSGRQFPNYSSELNVNALELEDSALYLCASSLSGTMNTEAFFGQGTRLTVV.

The V and J genes are TRBV23-1 and TRBJ1-1; D is unresolved. TRBV23-1 is identified as an open reading frame with a role that is uncertain. The CDR3 is 15 residues long. Trimming pared 1 base from V and 1 base from J, leaving 10 bases between. This CDR3 is CASSQLQRRNTEAFF. In DNA, the CDR3 is TGCGCCAGCAGTCAATTACAACGCAGGAACACTGAAGCTTTCTTT.

This chain joins TRBV19 and TRBJ1-6; possibly TRBD1 for D (6 bases). This CDR3 spans 15 amino acids. From germline, CDR1 is LNHDA and CDR2 SQIVND (reference sequence). V shed 7 bases and J shed 7 bases, with 17 bases lying between them. CDR3 sequence reads: CASTPTGVTNSPLHF. The CDR3 DNA sequence: TGTGCCAGTACCCCGACAGGCGTGACCAATTCACCCCTCCACTTT.